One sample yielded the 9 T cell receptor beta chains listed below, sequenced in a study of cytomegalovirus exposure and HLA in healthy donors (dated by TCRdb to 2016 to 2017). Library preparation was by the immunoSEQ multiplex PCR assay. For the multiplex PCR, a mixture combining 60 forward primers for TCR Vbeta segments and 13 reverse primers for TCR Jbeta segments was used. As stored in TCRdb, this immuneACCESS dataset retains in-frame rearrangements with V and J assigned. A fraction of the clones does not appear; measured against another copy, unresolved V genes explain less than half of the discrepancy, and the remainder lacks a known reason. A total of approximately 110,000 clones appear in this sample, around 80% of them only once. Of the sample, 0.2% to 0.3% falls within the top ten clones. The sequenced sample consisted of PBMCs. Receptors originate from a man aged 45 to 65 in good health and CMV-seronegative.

The CDR3 reads CASSPPGPKAFF. CDR3 in DNA: TGTGCCAGCAGCCCCCCGGGTCCCAAAGCTTTCTTT. V and J are TRBV7-8 and TRBJ1-1; D is undetermined. The CDR3 contains 12 residues. Germline V gene data show CDR1 as SGHVS and CDR2 as FQNEAQ. V lost 5 bases and J lost 9, with 13 bases in between.

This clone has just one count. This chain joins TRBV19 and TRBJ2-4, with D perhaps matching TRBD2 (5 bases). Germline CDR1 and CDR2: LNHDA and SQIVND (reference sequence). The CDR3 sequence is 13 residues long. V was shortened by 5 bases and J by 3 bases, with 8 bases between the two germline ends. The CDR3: CASSAEDKNIQYF. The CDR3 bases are TGTGCCAGTAGTGCGGAGGACAAAAACATTCAGTACTTC.

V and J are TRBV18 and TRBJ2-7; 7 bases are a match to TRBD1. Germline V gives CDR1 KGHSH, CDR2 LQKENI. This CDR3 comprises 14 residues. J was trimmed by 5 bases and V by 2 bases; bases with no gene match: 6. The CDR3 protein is CASSPETGNNEQYF. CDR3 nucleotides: TGTGCCAGCTCACCAGAGACAGGGAACAACGAGCAGTACTTC.

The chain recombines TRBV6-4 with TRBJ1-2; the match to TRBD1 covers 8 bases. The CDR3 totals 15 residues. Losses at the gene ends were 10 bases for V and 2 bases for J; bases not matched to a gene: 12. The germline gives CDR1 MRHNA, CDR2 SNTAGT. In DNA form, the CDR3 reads TGTGCCAACCGCTGGATGAGACAGGGGAACTATGGCTACACCTTC. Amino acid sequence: CANRWMRQGNYGYTF.

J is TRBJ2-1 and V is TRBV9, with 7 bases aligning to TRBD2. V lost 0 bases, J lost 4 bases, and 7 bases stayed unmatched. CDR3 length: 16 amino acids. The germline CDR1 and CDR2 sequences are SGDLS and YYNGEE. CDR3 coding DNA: TGTGCCAGCAGCGTAGTTTCGGGAGGCCCGTACAATGAGCAGTTCTTC. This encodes CASSVVSGGPYNEQFF.

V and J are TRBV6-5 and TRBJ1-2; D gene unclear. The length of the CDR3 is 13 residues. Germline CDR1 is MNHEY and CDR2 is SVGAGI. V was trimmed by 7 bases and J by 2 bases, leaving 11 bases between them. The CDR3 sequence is CASMSPRNYGYTF. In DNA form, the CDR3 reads TGTGCCAGCATGTCCCCCCGGAACTATGGCTACACCTTC.

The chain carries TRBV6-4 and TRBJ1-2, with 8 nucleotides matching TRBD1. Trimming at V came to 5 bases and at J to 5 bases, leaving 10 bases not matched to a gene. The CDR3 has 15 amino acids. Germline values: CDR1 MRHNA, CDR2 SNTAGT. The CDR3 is CASSRAGTGDYGYTF. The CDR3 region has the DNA TGTGCCAGCAGTCGGGCCGGGACAGGCGATTATGGCTACACCTTC.

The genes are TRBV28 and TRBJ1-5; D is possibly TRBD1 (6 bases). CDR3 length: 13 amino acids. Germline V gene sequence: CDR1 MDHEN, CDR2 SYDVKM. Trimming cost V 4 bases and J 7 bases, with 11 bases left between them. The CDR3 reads CASSSTGLQPQHF. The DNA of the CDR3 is TGTGCCAGCAGTTCGACAGGCCTACAGCCCCAGCATTTT.

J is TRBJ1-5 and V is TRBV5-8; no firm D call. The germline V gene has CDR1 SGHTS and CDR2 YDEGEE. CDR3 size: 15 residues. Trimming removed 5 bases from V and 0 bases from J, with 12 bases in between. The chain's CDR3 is CASSLDGYSNQPQHF. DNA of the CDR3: TGTGCCAGCAGTTTAGACGGGTATAGCAATCAGCCCCAGCATTTT.